This T cell receptor (beta chain) was profiled in a study of CD8 T cells in ankylosing spondylitis. Regarding the study as a whole: The authors reported significant enrichment of disease-linked clones in matched ankylosing spondylitis synovial fluid.

This clonotype was seen ten or more times. What it binds is not known. TCRdb passed the 5' RACE reads through MiXCR, listing each CDR3 protein once. The sample has under 200,000 distinct CDR3 sequences, approximately 10% seen once; the top ten hold approximately 15%. The sequencing sample was made of blood, either unsorted or a sorted T cell fraction (not recorded which). This TCR derives from a female donor with ankylosing spondylitis or in good health (not recorded which).

DNA of the CDR3: TGCGCCAGCAGCCAAGATCTTAGGCAGGGGGCAGACGAGCAGTACTTC. It yields the protein CASSQDLRQGADEQYF. J is TRBJ2-7 and V is TRBV4-3, with 8 bases fitting TRBD1. The CDR3 sequence is 16 residues long. V was pared by 0 bases and J by 5 bases, with 9 bases of the junction left unmatched. The germline gives CDR1 LGHNA, CDR2 YSLEER.